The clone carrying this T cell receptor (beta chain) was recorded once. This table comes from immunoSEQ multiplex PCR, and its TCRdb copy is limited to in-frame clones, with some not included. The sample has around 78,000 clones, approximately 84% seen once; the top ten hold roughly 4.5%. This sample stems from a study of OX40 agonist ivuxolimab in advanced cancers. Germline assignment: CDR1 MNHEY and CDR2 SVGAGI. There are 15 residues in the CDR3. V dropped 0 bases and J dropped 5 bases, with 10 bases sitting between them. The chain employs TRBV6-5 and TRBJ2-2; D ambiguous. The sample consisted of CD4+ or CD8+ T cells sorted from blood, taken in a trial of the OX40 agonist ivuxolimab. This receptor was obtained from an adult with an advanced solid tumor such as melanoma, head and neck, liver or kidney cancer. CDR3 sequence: CASSYSFGKTGELFF. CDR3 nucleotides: TGTGCCAGCAGTTACTCATTTGGGAAGACCGGGGAGCTGTTTTTT.